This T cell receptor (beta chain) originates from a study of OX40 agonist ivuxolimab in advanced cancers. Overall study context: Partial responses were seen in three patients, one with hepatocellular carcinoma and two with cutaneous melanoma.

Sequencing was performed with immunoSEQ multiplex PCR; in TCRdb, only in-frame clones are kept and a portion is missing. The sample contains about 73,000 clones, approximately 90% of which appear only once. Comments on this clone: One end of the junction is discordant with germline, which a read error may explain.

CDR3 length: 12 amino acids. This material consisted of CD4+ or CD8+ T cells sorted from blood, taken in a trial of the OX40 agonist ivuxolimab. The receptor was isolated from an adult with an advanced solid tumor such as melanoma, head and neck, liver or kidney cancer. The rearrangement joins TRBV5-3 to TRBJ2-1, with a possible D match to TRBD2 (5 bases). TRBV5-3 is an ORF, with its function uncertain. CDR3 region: CASSSSIYEQFF. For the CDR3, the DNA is TGTGCCAGCAGCTCTAGCATCTATGAGCAGTTCTTC.